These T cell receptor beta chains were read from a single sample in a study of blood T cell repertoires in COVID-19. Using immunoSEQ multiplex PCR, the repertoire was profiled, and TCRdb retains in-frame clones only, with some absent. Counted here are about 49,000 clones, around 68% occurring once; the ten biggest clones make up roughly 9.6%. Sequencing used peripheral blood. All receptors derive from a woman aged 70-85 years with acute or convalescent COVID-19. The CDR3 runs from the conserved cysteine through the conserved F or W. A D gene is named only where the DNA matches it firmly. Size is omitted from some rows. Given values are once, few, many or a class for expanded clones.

CDR3aa: CASSLFRNTEAFF; CDR3nt: TGTGCCAGCAGCCTCTTCAGGAACACTGAAGCTTTCTTT; j_gene: TRBJ1-1; d_gene: .; abundance: once; v_gene: TRBV14; len: 13
CDR3aa: CASGLQGAYNEQFF; CDR3nt: TGTGCCAGCGGACTACAGGGGGCCTACAATGAGCAGTTCTTC; j_gene: TRBJ2-1; d_gene: TRBD1; abundance: .; v_gene: TRBV2; len: 14
CDR3aa: CATGQGNSPLHF; CDR3nt: TGTGCCACGGGACAGGGCAATTCACCCCTCCACTTT; j_gene: TRBJ1-6; d_gene: TRBD1; abundance: few; v_gene: TRBV10-3; len: 12
CDR3aa: CAISELGHPNTEAFF; CDR3nt: TGTGCCATCAGTGAGTTGGGACACCCGAACACTGAAGCTTTCTTT; j_gene: TRBJ1-1; d_gene: .; abundance: .; v_gene: TRBV10-3; len: 15
CDR3aa: CASSETPGSGNTIYF; CDR3nt: TGTGCCAGCAGTGAAACCCCCGGCTCTGGAAACACCATATATTTT; j_gene: TRBJ1-3; d_gene: .; abundance: .; v_gene: TRBV6-1; len: 15
CDR3aa: CASSPTTGKINYGYTF; CDR3nt: TGTGCCAGCTCACCTACGACAGGGAAAATTAACTATGGCTACACCTTC; j_gene: TRBJ1-2; d_gene: TRBD1; abundance: few; v_gene: TRBV18; len: 16
CDR3aa: CASSQGASGETQYF; CDR3nt: TGTGCCAGCAGCCAAGGCGCTAGCGGGGAGACCCAGTACTTC; j_gene: TRBJ2-5; d_gene: TRBD2; abundance: .; v_gene: TRBV3-1/TRBV3-2; len: 14
CDR3aa: CASTPDRRYGYTF; CDR3nt: TGTGCCAGCACCCCGGACAGACGATATGGCTACACCTTC; j_gene: TRBJ1-2; d_gene: .; abundance: many; v_gene: TRBV6-5; len: 13
CDR3aa: CASSDYRAGTAFF; CDR3nt: TGTGCCAGCAGCGACTACAGGGCCGGTACGGCTTTCTTT; j_gene: TRBJ1-1; d_gene: .; abundance: .; v_gene: TRBV2; len: 13
CDR3aa: CASSFPKLEPNSDEQYF; CDR3nt: TGTGCCAGCAGCTTCCCAAAACTCGAGCCTAATTCGGACGAGCAGTACTTC; j_gene: TRBJ2-7; d_gene: .; abundance: .; v_gene: TRBV7-9; len: 17